The 16 T cell receptor beta chains given below trace back to one sample, sequenced in a study of CD8+ T cells in alopecia areata. Researchers gathered lesional scalp punch biopsies and peripheral blood from patients with alopecia areata. In each case, RNA was isolated and then reverse transcribed into cDNA as the sequencing template. The protocol was immunoSEQ multiplex PCR, while the TCRdb copy is restricted to in-frame clones and leaves out a portion. The data contain over 8,500 clones, 50% to 70% of them singletons. Sequenced sample: skin. The origin of the receptors is a human donor with alopecia areata.

About this clone: Other DNA sequences from this sample encode an identical CDR3 as well. The genes are TRBV28 and TRBJ1-1; 9 bases agree with TRBD1. Germline CDR1 and CDR2: MDHEN and SYDVKM. V gave up 2 bases and J gave up 0 bases; unmatched junction bases: 7. The CDR3 has 17 residues. The CDR3 sequence: CASSLLGQGLMNTEAFF. DNA of the CDR3: TGTGCCAGCAGTTTACTGGGACAGGGACTTATGAACACTGAAGCTTTCTTT.

V and J are TRBV2 and TRBJ2-7, with TRBD1 identical over 9 bases. The CDR3 has 14 amino acids. The V gene's germline CDR1 is SNHLY and CDR2 FYNNEI. Germline trimming cut 5 bases from V and 5 bases from J; bases unmatched to any gene: 7. Here the CDR3 DNA reads TGTGCCAGCAGTACGGACAGGGGTGGGGACGAGCAGTACTTC. The encoded protein is CASSTDRGGDEQYF. The full variable domain, rest sourced from reference TRBV2 and TRBJ2-7, is EPEVTQTPSHQVTQMGQEVILRCVPISNHLYFYWYRQILGQKVEFLVSFYNNEISEKSEIFDDQFSVERPDGSNFTLKIRSTKLEDSAMYFCASSTDRGGDEQYFGPGTRLTVT.

The chain has TRBV7-2 and TRBJ2-7; no firm D call. The CDR3 has 13 amino acids. V was clipped by 5 bases and J by 3 bases, with 11 bases between them. Germline loops: CDR1 SGHTA, CDR2 FQGNSA. CDR3: CASSPGPGYEQYF. The CDR3 DNA follows: TGTGCCAGCAGCCCCGGTCCGGGCTACGAGCAGTACTTC.

V is TRBV7-2 and J is TRBJ2-7; tentative D call: TRBD2 (6 bases). Germline V gene sequence: CDR1 SGHTA, CDR2 FQGNSA. V was cut by 5 bases and J by 11 bases, with 19 bases left in between. CDR3 size: 13 residues. The CDR3: CASSPWDFEAKYF. The CDR3 nucleotides are TGTGCCAGCAGCCCGTGGGACTTCGAGGCGAAGTACTTC.

This clone came up a few times. The CDR3 is CASSPTPGLAGGPSYEQYF. For the CDR3, the DNA is TGTGCCAGCAGCCCAACCCCGGGACTAGCGGGAGGCCCCTCCTACGAGCAGTACTTC. The chain is built from TRBV27 and TRBJ2-7; TRBD2 matches at 15 bases. Germline CDR1 and CDR2: MNHEY and SMNVEV (reference sequence). V lost 6 bases, J lost 0 bases, and 12 bases stayed unmatched. CDR3 size: 19 residues.

CDR3 coding DNA: TGTGCCAGCAGTCCTGACCTTTACAATGAGCAGTTCTTC. Protein sequence: CASSPDLYNEQFF. The chain employs TRBV7-9 and TRBJ2-1; D is unclear. The length of the CDR3 is 13 residues. The germline V and J ends were trimmed by 6 bases and 4 bases, with 10 bases remaining between them. Germline V gene sequence: CDR1 SEHNR, CDR2 FQNEAQ (reference sequence).

This sequence joins TRBV4-3 and TRBJ1-6; D gene unclear. V dropped 0 bases and J dropped 7 bases, with 7 bases sitting between them. Germline V lookup: CDR1 LGHNA, CDR2 YSLEER. The CDR3 sequence is 14 residues long. The CDR3 protein is CASSQDQENSPLHF. DNA of the CDR3: TGCGCCAGCAGCCAAGATCAAGAGAATTCACCCCTCCACTTT.

The genes are TRBV5-1 and TRBJ2-1, with 13 bases matching TRBD2. Per the germline V gene, CDR1 is SGHRS and CDR2 is YFSETQ. The trim removed 0 bases at V and 15 bases at J, leaving 15 bases unmatched. CDR3 size: 17 residues. The CDR3 here is CASSLDLRITSGRAGFF. The CDR3 DNA reads as TGCGCCAGCAGCTTGGACCTCAGAATTACTAGCGGGAGGGCGGGGTTCTTC. Drawing the rest from reference TRBV5-1 and TRBJ2-1, the complete variable domain is KAGVTQTPRYLIKTRGQQVTLSCSPISGHRSVSWYQQTPGQGLQFLFEYFSETQRNKGNFPGRFSGRQFSNSRSEMNVSTLELGDSALYLCASSLDLRITSGRAGFFGPGTRLTVL.

The CDR3 spells CASAPRGHYGYTF. CDR3 nucleotide sequence: TGTGCCAGCGCACCTAGGGGGCACTATGGCTACACCTTC. The rearrangement joins TRBV28 to TRBJ1-2, with TRBD1 matching 7 bases. This CDR3 contains 13 residues. Germline loops: CDR1 MDHEN, CDR2 SYDVKM. The J segment lost 3 bases and the V segment lost 8 bases, leaving 6 bases of the junction unmatched.

This clone occurred a few times. The chain employs TRBV2 and TRBJ2-7; a possible D gene is TRBD1 (6 bases). The germline V gene has CDR1 SNHLY and CDR2 FYNNEI. V lost 8 bases and J 6 bases, leaving 20 bases between the germline ends. The CDR3 totals 14 residues. Here the CDR3 reads CASQGMTDLTEQYF. CDR3 DNA sequence: TGTGCCAGCCAGGGGATGACAGACCTAACCGAGCAGTACTTC.

About this clone: Germline is not matched at one junction end, which may reflect a read error. J is TRBJ2-1 and V is TRBV7-8; 7 positions match TRBD1. CDR1 is SGHVS and CDR2 is FQNEAQ in the germline V gene. The CDR3 is made up of 11 amino acids. CDR3 amino acids: CGTAIYNEQFF. The CDR3 DNA is TGCGGGACAGCGATCTACAATGAGCAGTTCTTC.

The rearrangement links TRBV11-3 to TRBJ2-7; no firm D call. CDR1 is SGHNT and CDR2 is YENEEA in the germline V gene. The CDR3 loop spans 16 amino acids. Trimming took off 2 bases at V and 0 bases at J, with 14 bases between the two ends. The CDR3 sequence: CASSLSGSSYSYEQYF. The CDR3 DNA follows: TGTGCCAGCAGCTTATCTGGTAGCAGCTACTCCTACGAGCAGTACTTC.

This clone was seen a few times. This rearrangement joins TRBV4-2 to TRBJ2-6, with D perhaps matching TRBD1 (6 bases). V lost 0 bases and J 2 bases, leaving 8 bases between the germline ends. The CDR3 is 16 residues long. From germline, CDR1 is LGHNA and CDR2 YNFKEQ. The CDR3 is CASSQEGGAGANVLTF. The CDR3 DNA sequence: TGTGCCAGCAGCCAAGAAGGGGGAGCTGGGGCCAACGTCCTGACTTTC.

The chain is built from TRBV4-1 and TRBJ2-1, with D possibly being TRBD2 (7 bases). V dropped 0 bases and J dropped 12 bases, with 15 bases sitting between them. CDR1 is MGHRA, CDR2 YSYEKL, per germline. This CDR3 region has 14 residues. The CDR3 nucleotides read TGCGCCAGCAGCCAAGAAATGGTGGGGGGGCTGCAGTTCTTC. Protein: CASSQEMVGGLQFF.

This clone was detected only once. CDR3 nucleotide sequence: TGTGCCAGCAGCGGTAACCCACAGGGACGGGCCGAGCAGTACTTC. It specifies CASSGNPQGRAEQYF. This sequence joins TRBV11-2 and TRBJ2-7; tentative D call: TRBD1 (6 bases). Trimming removed 5 bases at V and 6 bases at J, with 20 bases between. The CDR3 spans 15 residues. CDR1 is SGHAT, CDR2 FQNNGV, per germline. The whole variable domain, filled in from reference TRBV11-2 and TRBJ2-7, reads EAGVAQSPRYKIIEKRQSVAFWCNPISGHATLYWYQQILGQGPKLLIQFQNNGVVDDSQLPKDRFSAERLKGVDSTLKIQPAKLEDSAVYLCASSGNPQGRAEQYFGPGTRLTVT.

This clone turned up a few times. The chain is built from TRBV28 and TRBJ1-1; TRBD1 agrees at 7 bases. Trimming removed 5 bases from V and 5 bases from J; junction bases left unmatched: 11. Germline V gene lookup returns CDR1 MDHEN and CDR2 SYDVKM. The length of the CDR3 is 15 residues. The CDR3 DNA reads as TGTGCCAGCAGTGCCCGGATGACAGGGCGGACTGAAGCTTTCTTT. This encodes CASSARMTGRTEAFF.